This T cell receptor beta chain comes out of a study of identical twins. This clonotype was picked up a small number of times. TCRdb redid the calling of the 5' RACE reads with MiXCR, one entry per CDR3 protein. The table includes hundreds of thousands of distinct CDR3 sequences, roughly an eighth detected once. Healthy Caucasians supplied all donations. J was trimmed by 4 bases and V by 2 bases; bases with no gene match: 19. Per germline, CDR1 DFQATT and CDR2 SNEGSKA (reference sequence). CDR3 size: 20 residues. The same data also went into a second study, on yellow fever vaccine responses in identical twins.

V is TRBV20-1 and J is TRBJ2-1; TRBD2 agrees at 11 bases. The sequenced sample consisted of PBMCs. The TCR was taken from a woman under 30 in good health. CDR3 sequence reads: CSARSNTDLTSGRRYNEQFF. The CDR3 DNA reads TGCAGTGCTAGAAGCAATACCGACCTTACTAGCGGGAGAAGGTACAATGAGCAGTTCTTC.